Each of the 15 T cell receptor beta chains below was sequenced from the same sample in a study of breast tumors, draining lymph nodes, adjacent tissues. Breast cancer patients provided tissue from their axillary draining lymph nodes. TCRdb processed the multiplex PCR reads anew with MiXCR; each CDR3 protein has one entry. The table records about 230,000 distinct CDR3 sequences, around 32% of them present only once. Material: axillary lymph node tissue. The receptors shown here come from a female donor with breast cancer. Some clones in this sample may be carry-over from other donors' samples.

This clonotype was seen ten or more times. The chain couples TRBV6-5 to TRBJ2-7, with 7 bases identical to TRBD1. V lost 6 bases and J lost 2; bases outside the gene matches: 10. The CDR3 spans 15 residues. The germline CDR1 and CDR2 sequences are MNHEY and SVGAGI. The CDR3 DNA reads as TGTGCCAGCAGCCCCGCCGGGACAGAAGCCTACGAGCAGTACTTC. It translates to CASSPAGTEAYEQYF.

This clonotype was observed at least ten times. The gene calls are TRBV12-3 or TRBV12-4 and TRBJ2-3; no definite D call. V was shortened by 4 bases and J by 2 bases, with 10 bases between the two germline ends. This CDR3 has 14 residues. The CDR3: CASSSSTFTDTQYF. CDR3 nucleotide sequence: TGTGCCAGCAGTTCCTCCACATTCACAGATACGCAGTATTTT.

This clonotype was observed many times. The chain joins TRBV13 to TRBJ1-4; D gene ambiguous. V lost 0 bases to trimming and J lost 14 bases, with 4 bases between them. Germline CDR1 PRHDT, CDR2 FYEKMQ (reference sequence). There are 10 residues in the CDR3. The CDR3 nucleotides are TGTGCCAGCAGCTTAGGTCTGCTGTTTTTT. Protein product: CASSLGLLFF. Looking up the rest from reference TRBV13 and TRBJ1-4 gives the full variable domain: AAGVIQSPRHLIKEKRETATLKCYPIPRHDTVYWYQQGPGQDPQFLISFYEKMQSDKGSIPDRFSAQQFSDYHSELNMSSLELGDSALYFCASSLGLLFFGSGTQLSVL.

This clonotype appeared many times. V is TRBV18 and J is TRBJ2-3; D call uncertain. Germline V gene sequence: CDR1 KGHSH, CDR2 LQKENI. The ends were cut back, 4 bases at V and 6 bases at J, with 11 bases in the middle. The CDR3 covers 13 residues. The CDR3 coding sequence is TGTGCCAGCTCACTACTCCTGGGGGATACGCAGTATTTT. Translating it yields CASSLLLGDTQYF.

This clonotype appeared many times. The chain is built from TRBV14 and TRBJ2-7, with 9 bases fitting TRBD2. V lost 4 bases, J lost 1 base, and 20 bases stayed unmatched. The CDR3 contains 20 residues. In germline, CDR1 is SGHDN, CDR2 FVKESK. The CDR3 is CASSRGTGSGRTPSSYEQYF. CDR3 sequence (DNA): TGTGCCAGCAGCCGGGGGACGGGTAGCGGGAGAACTCCGAGTTCCTACGAGCAGTACTTC. The whole variable domain, remainder taken from reference TRBV14 and TRBJ2-7, is EAGVTQFPSHSVIEKGQTVTLRCDPISGHDNLYWYRRVMGKEIKFLLHFVKESKQDESGMPNNRFLAERTGGTYSTLKVQPAELEDSGVYFCASSRGTGSGRTPSSYEQYFGPGTRLTVT.

The chain uses TRBV5-5 and TRBJ1-5; TRBD1 aligns across 8 bases. V shed 5 bases, J shed 3 bases, and the junction held 13 bases outside the gene matches. Per the germline V gene, CDR1 is SGHKS and CDR2 is YYEKEE (reference sequence). The CDR3 extends over 17 amino acids. The CDR3 nucleotides are TGTGCCAGCAGTGAAGGGCAGGGGGCGGTTCTCAATCAGCCCCAGCATTTT. As protein: CASSEGQGAVLNQPQHF.

The sample holds many counts of this clonotype. Given a much more abundant clone one base away, this may be a read error. The chain recombines TRBV6-5 with TRBJ1-2; 8 bases map to TRBD1. Per the germline V gene, CDR1 is MNHEY and CDR2 is SVGAGI. This CDR3 has 16 amino acids. V dropped 5 bases and J dropped 7; count of bases not matched to a gene: 15. CDR3 region: CASSHKGGRGRGGYTF. The CDR3 DNA reads TGTGCCAGCAGTCATAAGGGGGGCAGGGGGCGCGGTGGCTACACCTTC.

The sample holds one count of this clonotype. J is TRBJ1-3 and V is TRBV7-9, with a weak D call TRBD1 (6 bases). The V gene lost 6 bases and the J gene lost 8 bases, with 11 bases spanning the gap. CDR1 and CDR2 (germline): SEHNR, FQNEAQ (reference sequence). The CDR3 runs 12 residues. The CDR3 spells CASRSAGDTIYF. CDR3 coding DNA: TGTGCCAGCAGGTCTGCAGGGGACACCATATATTTT.

The rearrangement uses TRBV12-3 or TRBV12-4 and TRBJ2-2, with TRBD2 matching over 9 bases. Trimming took 3 bases from V and 8 from J; bases not matched to a gene: 1. This CDR3 spans 13 amino acids. The CDR3 reads CASSFSGRGELFF. For the CDR3, the DNA is TGTGCCAGCAGTTTTAGCGGGAGAGGGGAGCTGTTTTTT.

The V gene is TRBV6-5, the J gene TRBJ2-1; 8 positions match TRBD2. Unmatched junction bases numbered 16, after V lost 6 bases and J lost 3 bases. The CDR3 covers 18 residues. Germline V lookup: CDR1 MNHEY, CDR2 SVGAGI. The CDR3 loop reads CASRPLLLTSAYYNEQFF. Written as DNA, the CDR3 is TGTGCCAGCAGACCCCTCCTCTTGACTAGCGCCTACTACAATGAGCAGTTCTTC.

This clonotype has ten or more counts. This chain uses TRBV29-1 with TRBJ2-5; the D is unclear. The length of the CDR3 is 12 residues. Germline CDR1 reads SQVTM; CDR2 reads ANQGSEA. V shed 0 bases and J shed 5 bases, with 7 bases lying between them. CDR3 DNA: TGCAGCGTTGAAGAAGGGTACGAGACCCAGTACTTC. Translated, it gives CSVEEGYETQYF.

This clonotype was observed many times. The CDR3 bases are TGCAGTGCTATCCCAGGGACAGGGGCAACCTACGAGCAGTACTTC. Translation: CSAIPGTGATYEQYF. The chain has TRBV20-1 and TRBJ2-7; 10 bases are shared with TRBD1. V shed 4 bases and J 2 bases; nucleotides not matched to a gene: 8. CDR1 is DFQATT and CDR2 is SNEGSKA in the germline V gene (reference sequence). The CDR3 sequence is 15 residues long.

This clonotype was observed many times. J is TRBJ2-1 and V is TRBV7-9, with TRBD1 as a possible D gene (5 bases). The CDR3 is made up of 14 amino acids. Germline V gene data show CDR1 as SEHNR and CDR2 as FQNEAQ (reference sequence). Trimming removed 8 bases at V and 4 bases at J, with 15 bases between. CDR3 protein: CASRTTTGYNEQFF. The CDR3 coding sequence is TGTGCCAGCCGAACTACAACAGGATACAATGAGCAGTTCTTC.

As regards this clonotype: A much larger clone differs from this one at a single base, so this may be a read error. The chain has TRBV20-1 and TRBJ2-1, with D perhaps matching TRBD2 (6 bases). The CDR3 is made up of 14 amino acids. Germline V lookup: CDR1 DFQATT, CDR2 SNEGSKA (reference sequence). CDR3 residues: CSARDGGTYTEQFF. The CDR3 DNA reads as TGCAGTGCTAGAGATGGGGGGACCTACACTGAGCAGTTCTTC.

This clonotype appeared many times. The chain is built from TRBV4-2 and TRBJ2-7; 8 bases are a match to TRBD2. V was clipped by 8 bases and J by 2 bases; unmatched bases: 8. The CDR3 totals 14 residues. Germline CDR1 and CDR2: LGHNA and YNFKEQ. CDR3 nucleotides: TGTGCCAGCGCCCTGGGACTAGGGACCTACGAGCAGTACTTC. Protein: CASALGLGTYEQYF.